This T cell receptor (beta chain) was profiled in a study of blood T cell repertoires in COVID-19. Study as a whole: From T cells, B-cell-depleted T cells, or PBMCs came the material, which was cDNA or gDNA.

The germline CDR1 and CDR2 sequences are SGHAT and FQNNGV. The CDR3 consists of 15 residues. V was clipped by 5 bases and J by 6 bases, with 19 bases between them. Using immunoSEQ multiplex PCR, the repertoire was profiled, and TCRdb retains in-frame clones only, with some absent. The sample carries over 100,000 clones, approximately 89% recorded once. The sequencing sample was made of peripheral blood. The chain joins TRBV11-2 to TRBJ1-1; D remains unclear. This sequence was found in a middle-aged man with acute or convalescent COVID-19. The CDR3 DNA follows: TGTGCCAGCAGCACGACCCGGGTCACGACCGCTGAAGCTTTCTTT. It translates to CASSTTRVTTAEAFF.